The 7 T cell receptor beta chains reported below all come from one sample, sequenced in a study of early T cells in non-severe SARS-CoV-2 infection. TCRdb redid the calling of the 5' RACE reads with MiXCR, one entry per CDR3 protein. Altogether 75,000 to 80,000 distinct CDR3 sequences are present, about 16% being singletons, with the ten largest covering approximately 2.9%. Input material: whole blood. Receptor source: an adult who was a healthcare worker with PCR-confirmed SARS-CoV-2 infection or an uninfected control (not recorded which).

This clonotype was seen only a few times. The chain combines TRBV12-3 or TRBV12-4 with TRBJ2-3; the match to TRBD2 covers 7 bases. The CDR3 consists of 15 residues. The V and J ends lost 5 bases and 4 bases, in that order; junction bases with no gene match: 9. CDR3 nucleotides: TGTGCCAGCAGTAAACTAGCGCCAAGCGCAGATACGCAGTATTTT. It codes for CASSKLAPSADTQYF.

This clonotype has just a few counts. The chain uses TRBV9 and TRBJ2-3; 13 positions agree with TRBD2. CDR1 SGDLS and CDR2 YYNGEE come from the germline V gene. V lost 3 bases to trimming and J lost 0 bases; unmatched junction nucleotides: 7. CDR3 size: 18 residues. Here the CDR3 reads CASSAGTSGVLSTDTQYF. DNA for the CDR3: TGTGCCAGCAGCGCCGGGACTAGCGGGGTTCTTAGCACAGATACGCAGTATTTT. Full variable domain (missing parts from reference TRBV9 and TRBJ2-3): DSGVTQTPKHLITATGQRVTLRCSPRSGDLSVYWYQQSLDQGLQFLIQYYNGEERAKGNILERFSAQQFPDLHSELNLSSLELGDSALYFCASSAGTSGVLSTDTQYFGPGTRLTVL.

The CDR3, as DNA: TGTGCCAGCACGCGGGGACAGAGCTCTGGGGCCAACGTCCTGACTTTC. Translating it yields CASTRGQSSGANVLTF. The chain joins TRBV6-5 to TRBJ2-6; perhaps TRBD1 as D (7 bases). Trimming stripped 7 bases from V and 0 bases from J, with 13 bases between. Germline lookup yields CDR1 MNHEY and CDR2 SVGAGI. This CDR3 is built from 16 residues.

The table lists this clonotype with a few counts. The rearrangement links TRBV3-1 to TRBJ1-4, with D perhaps matching TRBD1 (5 bases). Trimming stripped 3 bases from V and 5 bases from J, with 16 bases between. The CDR3 totals 16 residues. Germline V gene lookup returns CDR1 LGHDT and CDR2 YNNKEL (reference sequence). CDR3 bases: TGTGCCAGCAGCCAGGAAGGGTACAGGCCGAATGAAAAACTGTTTTTT. This sequence encodes CASSQEGYRPNEKLFF.

The chain combines TRBV28 with TRBJ1-2, with D possibly being TRBD1 (6 bases). The germline V gene has CDR1 MDHEN and CDR2 SYDVKM. V lost 6 bases and J lost 8, with 16 bases in between. CDR3 length: 13 amino acids. For the CDR3, the DNA is TGTGCCAGCAGCTCACCAGGGGCACAGGGCTACACCTTC. Amino acid sequence: CASSSPGAQGYTF.

This clonotype was recorded a few times. The CDR3 loop reads CASSLSGGANTGELFF. The DNA for the CDR3 is TGTGCCAGCAGTTTATCAGGGGGCGCGAACACCGGGGAGCTGTTTTTT. The chain uses TRBV12-3 or TRBV12-4 and TRBJ2-2, with 8 nucleotides matching TRBD1. CDR3 length: 16 amino acids. V lost 2 bases and J lost 0; bases outside the gene matches: 2.

J is TRBJ2-1 and V is TRBV20-1; 8 positions match TRBD2. CDR1 and CDR2 from the germline V gene are DFQATT and SNEGSKA (reference sequence). Trimming at V came to 6 bases and at J to 4 bases, leaving 17 bases not matched to a gene. The CDR3 is 17 residues long. The CDR3: CSASSWGAGEGYNEQFF. CDR3 nucleotide sequence: TGCAGTGCGAGCTCCTGGGGAGCGGGAGAGGGATACAATGAGCAGTTCTTC.